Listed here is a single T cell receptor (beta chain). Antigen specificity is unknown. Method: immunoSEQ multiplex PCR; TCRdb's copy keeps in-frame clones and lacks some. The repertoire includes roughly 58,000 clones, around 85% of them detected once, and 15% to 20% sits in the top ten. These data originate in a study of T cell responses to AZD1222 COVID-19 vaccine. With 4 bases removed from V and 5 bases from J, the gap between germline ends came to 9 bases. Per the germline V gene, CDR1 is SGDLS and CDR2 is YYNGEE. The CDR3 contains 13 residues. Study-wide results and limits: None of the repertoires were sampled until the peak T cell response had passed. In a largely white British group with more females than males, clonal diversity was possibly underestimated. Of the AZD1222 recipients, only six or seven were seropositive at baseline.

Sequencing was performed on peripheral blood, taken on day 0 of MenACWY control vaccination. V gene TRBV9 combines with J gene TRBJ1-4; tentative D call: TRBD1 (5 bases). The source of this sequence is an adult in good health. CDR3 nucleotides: TGTGCCAGCAGCCTCGGGGGAAATGAAAAACTGTTTTTT. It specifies CASSLGGNEKLFF.